What follows are 5 T cell receptor beta chains derived from one specimen sequenced in a study of identical twins. TCRdb ran MiXCR on the 5' RACE reads and lists one entry per CDR3 protein. This sample has fewer than 250,000 distinct CDR3 sequences; 7.5% occur once, and the top ten carry roughly 5.4%. These data were also reused for a study on yellow fever vaccine responses in identical twins.

The material sequenced was CD8+ T cells sorted from blood. The source of these receptors is a woman between 18 and 30 years old in good health.

This clonotype was picked up a small number of times. The chain joins TRBV7-9 to TRBJ2-3; TRBD1 matches 9 bases. The CDR3 sequence is 16 residues long. Germline V gene sequence: CDR1 SEHNR, CDR2 FQNEAQ (reference sequence). The junction had 9 bases not matched to a gene; V was cut back by 5 bases and J by 3 bases. CDR3 coding DNA: TGTGCCAGCAGCCCCCCTGCCGGACAGGGGACAGATACGCAGTATTTT. It specifies CASSPPAGQGTDTQYF.

This clonotype has more than one count but fewer than ten. The genes are TRBV11-3 and TRBJ2-1; tentative D call: TRBD2 (5 bases). Between the trimmed V and J ends, which lost 1 base and 5 bases, there was a span of 12 bases. The CDR3 has 15 residues. Germline CDR1 and CDR2: SGHNT and YENEEA. The CDR3 reads CASSLVVRTDNEQFF. Here the CDR3 DNA reads TGTGCCAGCAGCTTAGTTGTCAGGACTGACAATGAGCAGTTCTTC. The full variable domain, rest sourced from reference TRBV11-3 and TRBJ2-1, is EAGVVQSPRYKIIEKKQPVAFWCNPISGHNTLYWYLQNLGQGPELLIRYENEEAVDDSQLPKDRFSAERLKGVDSTLKIQPAELGDSAVYLCASSLVVRTDNEQFFGPGTRLTVL.

This clonotype has a handful of counts. The gene calls are TRBV20-1 and TRBJ2-3; D remains ambiguous. Deletions cut 0 bases from V and 0 bases from J, with 10 bases between. This CDR3 spans 15 amino acids. Looked up from germline, CDR1 is DFQATT and CDR2 is SNEGSKA (reference sequence). The CDR3: CSARDWASSTDTQYF. CDR3 DNA sequence: TGCAGTGCTAGAGATTGGGCATCTAGCACAGATACGCAGTATTTT.

This clonotype occurred many times. The gene calls are TRBV6-2 or TRBV6-3 and TRBJ1-5, with TRBD1 matching over 8 bases. The germline V gene has CDR1 MNHEY and CDR2 SVGEGT. The ends lost 5 bases at V and 5 bases at J; junction bases unmatched: 5. This CDR3 comprises 14 residues. For the CDR3, the DNA is TGTGCCAGCAGTACTGGACAGGGTCATCAGCCCCAGCATTTT. Translated: CASSTGQGHQPQHF.

The chain combines TRBV7-2 with TRBJ1-2; TRBD1 aligns across 9 bases. Germline V lookup: CDR1 SGHTA, CDR2 FQGNSA. V dropped 5 bases and J dropped 1; count of bases not matched to a gene: 11. This CDR3 contains 17 residues. The CDR3 region is CASSLRDRVYFNYGYTF. The CDR3 DNA reads TGTGCCAGCAGCCTCCGGGACAGGGTTTACTTTAACTATGGCTACACCTTC.